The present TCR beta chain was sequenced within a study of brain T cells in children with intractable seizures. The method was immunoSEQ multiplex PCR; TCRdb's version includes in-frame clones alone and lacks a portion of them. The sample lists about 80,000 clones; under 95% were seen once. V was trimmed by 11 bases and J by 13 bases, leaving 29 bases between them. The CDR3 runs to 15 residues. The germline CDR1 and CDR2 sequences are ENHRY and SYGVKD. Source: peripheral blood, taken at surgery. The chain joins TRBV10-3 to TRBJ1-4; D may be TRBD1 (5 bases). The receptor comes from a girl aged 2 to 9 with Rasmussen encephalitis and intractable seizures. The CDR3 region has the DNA TGTGCCTCATCAGGTAATCCAGGGTGGATCCGAGGACTGTTTTTT. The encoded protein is CASSGNPGWIRGLFF.